This T cell receptor beta chain was recovered during a study of OX40 agonist ivuxolimab in advanced cancers. There are a few counts of this clone. The antigen is unknown. Regarding the study as a whole: A proportion of nonresponders additionally exhibited low normalized T-cell clonal expansion.

TCRdb's copy holds only in-frame clones and misses some; the assay was immunoSEQ multiplex PCR. The profile covers about 82,000 clones, with 70% to 90% appearing a single time and about 0.72% taken by the ten largest. This sample comprised CD4+ or CD8+ T cells sorted from blood, obtained in a trial of the OX40 agonist ivuxolimab. The clonotype originates from an adult with an advanced solid tumor such as melanoma, head and neck, liver or kidney cancer.

The CDR3 sequence is CASSFGSPGEYNEQFF. The CDR3, as DNA: TGTGCCAGCAGCTTTGGATCGCCAGGGGAATACAATGAGCAGTTCTTC. The chain is built from TRBV11-2 and TRBJ2-1, with TRBD1 as a possible D gene (6 bases). Trimming took 3 bases from V and 4 from J, leaving 16 bases between them. The CDR3 contains 16 residues. Looked up from germline, CDR1 is SGHAT and CDR2 is FQNNGV.